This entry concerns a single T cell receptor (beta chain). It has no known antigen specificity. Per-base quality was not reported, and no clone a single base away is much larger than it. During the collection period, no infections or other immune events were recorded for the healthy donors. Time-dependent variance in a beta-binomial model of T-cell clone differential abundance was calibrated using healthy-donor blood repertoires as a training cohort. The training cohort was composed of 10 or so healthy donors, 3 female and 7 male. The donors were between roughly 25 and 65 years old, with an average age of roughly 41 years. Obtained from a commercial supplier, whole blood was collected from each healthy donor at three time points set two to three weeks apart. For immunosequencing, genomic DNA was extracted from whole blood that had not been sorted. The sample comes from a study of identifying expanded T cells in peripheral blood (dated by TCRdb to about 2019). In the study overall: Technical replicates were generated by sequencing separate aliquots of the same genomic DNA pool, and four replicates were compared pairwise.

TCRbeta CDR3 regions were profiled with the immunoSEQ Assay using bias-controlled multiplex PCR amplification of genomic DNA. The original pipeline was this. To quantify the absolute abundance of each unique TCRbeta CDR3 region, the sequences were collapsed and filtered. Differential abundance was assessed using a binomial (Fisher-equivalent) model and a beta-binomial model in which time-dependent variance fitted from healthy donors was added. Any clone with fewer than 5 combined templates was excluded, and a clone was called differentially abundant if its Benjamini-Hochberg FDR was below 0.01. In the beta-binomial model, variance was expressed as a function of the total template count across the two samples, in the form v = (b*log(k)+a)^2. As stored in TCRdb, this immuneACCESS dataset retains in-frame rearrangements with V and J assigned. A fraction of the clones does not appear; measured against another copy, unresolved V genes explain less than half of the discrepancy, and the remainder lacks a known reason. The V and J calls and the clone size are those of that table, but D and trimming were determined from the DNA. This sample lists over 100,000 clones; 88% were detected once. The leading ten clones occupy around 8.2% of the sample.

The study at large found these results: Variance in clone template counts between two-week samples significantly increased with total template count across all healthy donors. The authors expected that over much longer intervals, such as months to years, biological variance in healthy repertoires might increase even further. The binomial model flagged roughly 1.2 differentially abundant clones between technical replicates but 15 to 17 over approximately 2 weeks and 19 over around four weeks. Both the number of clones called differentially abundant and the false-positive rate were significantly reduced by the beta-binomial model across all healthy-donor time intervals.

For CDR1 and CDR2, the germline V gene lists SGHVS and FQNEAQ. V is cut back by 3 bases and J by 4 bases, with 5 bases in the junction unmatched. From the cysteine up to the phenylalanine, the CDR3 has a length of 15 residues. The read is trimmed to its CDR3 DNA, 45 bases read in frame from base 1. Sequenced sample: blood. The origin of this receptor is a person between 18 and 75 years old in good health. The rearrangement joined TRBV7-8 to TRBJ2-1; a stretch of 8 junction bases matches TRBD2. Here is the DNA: TGTGCCAGCAGCTTCCAGACTAGCGAATACAATGAGCAGTTCTTC. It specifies CASSFQTSEYNEQFF. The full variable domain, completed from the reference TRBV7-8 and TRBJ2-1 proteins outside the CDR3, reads GAGVSQSPRYKVAKRGQDVALRCDPISGHVSLFWYQQALGQGPEFLTYFQNEAQLDKSGLPSDRFFAERPEGSVSTLKIQRTQQEDSAVYLCASSFQTSEYNEQFFGPGTRLTVL.